Included here is one T cell receptor beta chain sequence, with context. The sample comes from a study of T cells in localized non-small cell lung cancer. Trimming left V 0 bases short and J 11 bases short, with 14 bases between. The CDR3 runs 13 residues. In germline, CDR1 is SGHDN, CDR2 FVKESK. Profiled with immunoSEQ multiplex PCR; TCRdb holds only in-frame clones, not every one. The profile shows about 26,000 clones, approximately 78% of them singletons. The V call is TRBV14, the J call TRBJ2-7; D perhaps matches TRBD2 (5 bases). The source of this sequence is a woman aged 35-75 years with stage I lung adenocarcinoma. The source material was peripheral blood, sampled before any cancer treatment. CDR3 nucleotides: TGTGCCAGCAGCCAAGAGGGGTCCAAGGAGGAGTACTTC. This sequence encodes CASSQEGSKEEYF.